The count of the clone carrying this T cell receptor (beta chain) is one. The data were obtained in a study of blood T cells in healthy people across ages. Germline V gene sequence: CDR1 SGHRS, CDR2 YFSETQ. CDR3 length: 15 residues. The extraction recovered at least 6 micrograms of total RNA per sample. With a J-beta primer mix and a sample-barcoded 5' primer, a second PCR ran about 7 to 12 cycles. MiXCR, run by TCRdb on the 5' RACE reads, gives a single entry per CDR3 protein. The sample records 1.5 million to 2 million distinct CDR3 sequences, around half being singletons. The sequence derives from a woman in her forties in good health. The chain combines TRBV5-1 with TRBJ2-5; D may be TRBD1 or TRBD2 (5 bases each). The J call may be in error: the DNA end matches TRBJ2-1 better. The material sequenced was blood. The CDR3 DNA follows: TGCGCCAGCAGCTTGGATGGGGCAACGTCAGGGACCCAGTTCTTC. It specifies CASSLDGATSGTQFF.